This TCR beta chain was observed in a study of blood T cell repertoires in COVID-19. Study background: Samples of COVID-19 (acute and convalescent) were obtained from the United States, Italy and Spain.

V was cut by 8 bases and J by 1 base, with 10 bases left in between. The CDR3 consists of 13 residues. Germline values: CDR1 MNHEY, CDR2 SMNVEV (reference sequence). The participants were between roughly 18 and 89 years old and came from 24 US areas. Cohorts were determined from participant-reported clinical history. Sequencing used immunoSEQ multiplex PCR; TCRdb keeps in-frame clones, though not all of them. Of roughly 230,000 clones listed, approximately 85% were seen once; the top ten hold 6.6%. The sequenced sample consisted of PBMCs or T cells enriched from blood (not recorded which). The chain is built from TRBV27 and TRBJ2-3; tentatively, D is TRBD2 (5 bases). This clonotype was obtained from a woman aged 45-59 years who had been exposed to COVID-19. Here the CDR3 reads CASRDSGTDTQYF. The CDR3, as DNA: TGTGCCAGCCGGGATTCGGGCACAGATACGCAGTATTTT.